The T cell receptor (beta chain) described here comes from a study of CD8+ T cells in alopecia areata. In germline, CDR1 is GTSNPN, CDR2 SVGIG (reference sequence). CDR3 length equals 12 residues. V was trimmed by 1 base and J by 4 bases, leaving 7 bases between them. The treatment here: oral pan-JAK inhibitor, 5-10 mg twice daily. Extraction of RNA preceded its reverse transcription into cDNA, which served as the sequencing template. The method was immunoSEQ multiplex PCR; TCRdb's version includes in-frame clones alone and lacks a portion of them. The sample includes about 210,000 clones, approximately 65% of them seen just once.

The sample here was CD4+ T cells sorted from blood, taken at week 44, from a patient treated with tofacitinib. This TCR was recovered from a human donor with alopecia areata. The chain links TRBV30 to TRBJ1-2; D ambiguous. CDR3 in DNA: TGTGCCTGGAGTGGGGGTACCTATGGCTACACCTTC. Protein sequence: CAWSGGTYGYTF.